This T cell receptor beta chain was obtained from a study of CD8 T cells in Susac syndrome. Random-hexamer reverse transcription was applied to about 0.45 to 1 ug RNA. Multiplex immunoSEQ PCR targeted 54 Vbeta and 13 Jbeta TCR beta segments. TCRdb re-derived calls from the immunoSEQ multiplex PCR reads in MiXCR, one entry per CDR3 protein. The sample lists around 280,000 distinct CDR3 sequences, approximately 85% occurring once. A single count supports this clonotype. Material for sequencing was CD8+ T cells from PBMCs. This receptor was identified in a human donor with multiple sclerosis.

CDR3 amino acids: CASTGPSGAEAFF. CDR3 nucleotide sequence: TGTGCCAGCACTGGTCCGTCCGGGGCTGAAGCTTTCTTT. The J gene is TRBJ1-1, the V gene TRBV7-9, with D uncertain. CDR3 length: 13 residues. The germline gives CDR1 SEHNR, CDR2 FQNEAQ (reference sequence). V lost 7 bases, J lost 6 bases, and 15 bases lay in between.